This TCR beta chain was captured by sequencing in a study of T cells in Graves' hyperthyroidism and ophthalmopathy. As for this clonotype: The antigen remains undetermined.

The CDR3 is made up of 16 amino acids. After removal of 6 bases from V and 4 bases from J, the junction contained 9 bases not matched to a gene. Looked up from germline, CDR1 is SNHLY and CDR2 is FYNNEI. RNA transcripts provided the source from which TCR beta CDR3 regions were amplified. First-round RT-PCR targeting the TCR CDR3 was performed with the HTBI primer set. TCRdb itself ran the multiplex PCR reads through MiXCR, one entry per CDR3 protein. This table holds around 660,000 distinct CDR3 sequences, 40% to 55% found once. General observations from the study: The majority of expanded thyroid clonotypes above 0.001 also appeared in blood.

Patients were excluded for uncontrolled infection, other autoimmune disease, pregnancy or lactation. Diagnosis relied on clinical symptoms, serum thyroxine and TRAb, thyroid ultrasound and orbital computed tomography. Material for sequencing was peripheral blood or thyroid tissue (not recorded which). The chain carries TRBV2 and TRBJ1-5, with 10 positions matching TRBD1. The TCR was taken from an adult man with Graves' disease, either hyperthyroidism or ophthalmopathy (not recorded which). This CDR3 is CASSQDLDRGNQPQHF. The CDR3 DNA reads TGTGCCAGCAGCCAAGATCTGGACAGGGGGAATCAGCCCCAGCATTTT.